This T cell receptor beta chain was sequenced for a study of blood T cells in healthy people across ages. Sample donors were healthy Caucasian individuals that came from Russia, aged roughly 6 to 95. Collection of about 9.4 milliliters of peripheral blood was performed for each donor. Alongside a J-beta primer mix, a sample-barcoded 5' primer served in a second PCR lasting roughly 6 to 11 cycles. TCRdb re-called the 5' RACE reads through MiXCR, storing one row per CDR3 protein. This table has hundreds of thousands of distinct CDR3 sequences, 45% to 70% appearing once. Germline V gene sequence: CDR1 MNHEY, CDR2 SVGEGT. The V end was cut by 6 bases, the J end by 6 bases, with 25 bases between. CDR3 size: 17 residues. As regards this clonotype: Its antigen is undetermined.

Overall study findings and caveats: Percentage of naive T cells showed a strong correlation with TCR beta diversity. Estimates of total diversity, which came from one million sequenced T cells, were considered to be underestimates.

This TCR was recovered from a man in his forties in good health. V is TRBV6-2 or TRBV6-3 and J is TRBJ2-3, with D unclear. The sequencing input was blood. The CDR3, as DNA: TGTGCCAGCAGCCGAGACTCATCCGGGTACCTACGGGATACGCAGTATTTT. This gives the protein CASSRDSSGYLRDTQYF.